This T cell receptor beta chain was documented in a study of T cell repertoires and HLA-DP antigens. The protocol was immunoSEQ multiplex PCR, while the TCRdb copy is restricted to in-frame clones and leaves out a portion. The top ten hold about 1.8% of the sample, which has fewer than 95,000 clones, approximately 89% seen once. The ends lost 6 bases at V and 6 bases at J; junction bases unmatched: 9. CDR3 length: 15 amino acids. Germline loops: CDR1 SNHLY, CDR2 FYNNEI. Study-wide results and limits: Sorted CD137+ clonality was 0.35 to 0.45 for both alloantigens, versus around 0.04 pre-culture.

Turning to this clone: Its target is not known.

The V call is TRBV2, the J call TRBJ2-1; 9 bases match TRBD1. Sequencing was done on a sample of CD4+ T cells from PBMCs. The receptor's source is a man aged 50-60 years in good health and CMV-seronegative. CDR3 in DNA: TGTGCCAGCAGCGTTACCGGGACAGGGCGCAATGAGCAGTTCTTC. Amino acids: CASSVTGTGRNEQFF.